The 17 T cell receptor beta chains listed next were all sequenced from one sample in a study of patients and donors after allogeneic stem cell transplantation. TCRdb processed the RT-PCR reads anew with MiXCR; each CDR3 protein has one entry. This table has about 160,000 distinct CDR3 sequences, 25% to 35% appearing once. The sequenced sample was blood, either unsorted or a sorted T cell fraction (not recorded which). These receptors all come from a human donor who was either an allogeneic HSCT recipient or a stem cell or donor lymphocyte infusion donor (not recorded which). It is not recorded whose cells these are; they may come from a transplant donor.

The J gene is TRBJ2-1, the V gene TRBV2; 11 nucleotides line up with TRBD2. The V and J ends lost 7 bases and 7 bases, in that order; junction bases with no gene match: 9. The CDR3 is 15 amino acids. Per the germline V gene, CDR1 is SNHLY and CDR2 is FYNNEI. The CDR3 here is CASKVLAGVTNEQFF. In DNA, the CDR3 is TGTGCCAGCAAGGTACTAGCGGGAGTTACGAATGAGCAGTTCTTC.

This clonotype came up a few times. The gene calls are TRBV27 and TRBJ2-1; D is possibly TRBD1 (5 bases). The germline gives CDR1 MNHEY, CDR2 SMNVEV (reference sequence). The CDR3 spans 14 residues. V was pared by 5 bases and J by 10 bases, with 18 bases between. The CDR3 spells CASSPLGALDEQFF. The CDR3 nucleotides are TGTGCCAGCAGTCCCCTAGGGGCCTTAGACGAGCAGTTCTTC.

The CDR3 nucleotides are TGCGCCAGCAGCCAAGAAGGCCAGAGCTATGGCTACACCTTC. This gives the protein CASSQEGQSYGYTF. The V call is TRBV4-3, the J call TRBJ1-2; D gene unclear. Germline CDR1 reads LGHNA; CDR2 reads YSLEER. Trimming took off 0 bases at V and 4 bases at J, with 9 bases between the two ends. The length of the CDR3 is 14 residues.

The chain carries TRBV5-1 and TRBJ2-7, with a tentative D call TRBD1 (5 bases). V dropped 4 bases and J dropped 4 bases, with 9 bases sitting between them. Germline lookup yields CDR1 SGHRS and CDR2 YFSETQ. This CDR3 is 12 amino acids long. The CDR3 coding sequence is TGCGCCAGCAGCGCGCAGGGATACGAGCAGTACTTC. Translated, it gives CASSAQGYEQYF.

The gene calls are TRBV5-1 and TRBJ2-6; D possibly corresponds to TRBD2 (5 bases). There are 18 residues in the CDR3. The V and J ends lost 1 base and 0 bases respectively, with 14 bases between them. Germline lookup yields CDR1 SGHRS and CDR2 YFSETQ. CDR3 amino acids: CASSLRTLSLSGANVLTF. The CDR3 DNA reads as TGCGCCAGCAGCTTGAGGACTCTTTCCCTCTCTGGGGCCAACGTCCTGACTTTC.

This clonotype was seen a few times. This chain links TRBV18 with TRBJ1-2, with D possibly TRBD1 on 5 matching bases. Trimming cost V 2 bases and J 6 bases, with 10 bases left between them. The germline gives CDR1 KGHSH, CDR2 LQKENI. The CDR3 extends over 13 amino acids. The CDR3 sequence: CASSPNRQDGYTF. The CDR3 nucleotides are TGTGCCAGCTCACCAAACAGGCAAGATGGCTACACCTTC.

This clonotype occurred a few times. The V and J genes are TRBV20-1 and TRBJ2-7, with D hard to call. Trimming shortened V by 7 bases and J by 2 bases, and 6 bases separated the two germline ends. From germline, CDR1 is DFQATT and CDR2 SNEGSKA (reference sequence). The CDR3 is 10 residues long. The DNA of the CDR3 is TGCAGTGTAGTCCCCTACGAGCAGTACTTC. Its protein product is CSVVPYEQYF.

This sequence joins TRBV10-3 and TRBJ2-5; tentatively, D is TRBD2 (5 bases). Germline V CDR1 and CDR2: ENHRY, SYGVKD. The V and J ends lost 8 bases and 2 bases respectively, with 18 bases between them. This CDR3 spans 15 amino acids. CDR3: CAIAPNGRGQETQYF. CDR3 sequence (DNA): TGTGCCATCGCCCCTAATGGACGGGGACAAGAGACCCAGTACTTC.

This chain links TRBV12-3 or TRBV12-4 with TRBJ2-1, with TRBD2 matching 11 bases. The V gene end was trimmed by 6 bases and the J gene end by 2 bases; junction bases not matched to a gene: 6. The CDR3 is made up of 16 amino acids. The DNA of the CDR3 is TGTGCCAGCAGCCAACTTAGCGGGAGGGCCTACAATGAGCAGTTCTTC. Its translation is CASSQLSGRAYNEQFF.

This clonotype has a handful of counts. This chain connects TRBV4-1 to TRBJ1-1, with D possibly being TRBD1 (5 bases). Trimming removed 0 bases at V and 4 bases at J, with 12 bases between. Germline V gene lookup returns CDR1 MGHRA and CDR2 YSYEKL. This CDR3 is built from 15 residues. DNA for the CDR3: TGCGCCAGCAGCCAAGATGGAGGGGTGGGCACTGAAGCTTTCTTT. This translates into CASSQDGGVGTEAFF.

Here the CDR3 DNA reads TGTGCCAGCAGCCGGACGCTACGCGAAAAACTGTTTTTT. It encodes CASSRTLREKLFF. This chain uses TRBV6-1 with TRBJ1-4; no reliable D call. The CDR3 is made up of 13 amino acids. V was trimmed by 6 bases and J by 8 bases, leaving 13 bases between them. Germline CDR1 is MNHNS and CDR2 is SASEGT.

This clonotype has more than one count but fewer than ten. This chain connects TRBV20-1 to TRBJ1-1; 8 positions agree with TRBD1. Germline trimming cut 0 bases from V and 4 bases from J; bases unmatched to any gene: 7. The CDR3 runs to 15 residues. Germline CDR1 is DFQATT and CDR2 is SNEGSKA (reference sequence). The CDR3 loop reads CSARDESTGGTEAFF. The CDR3 nucleotides are TGCAGTGCTAGAGATGAAAGTACAGGGGGCACTGAAGCTTTCTTT.

The V call is TRBV3-1, the J call TRBJ1-6; tentatively, D is TRBD1 (6 bases). The CDR3 covers 14 residues. CDR1 and CDR2 from the germline V gene are LGHDT and YNNKEL (reference sequence). V lost 7 bases to trimming and J lost 10 bases, with 17 bases between them. The CDR3 nucleotides are TGTGCCAGCAACCTTAACTTCAGGGGATCACCCCTCCACTTT. It yields the protein CASNLNFRGSPLHF.

The chain couples TRBV6-5 to TRBJ2-1; no firm D call. Germline CDR1 MNHEY, CDR2 SVGAGI. The CDR3 spans 13 residues. Trimming removed 1 base from V and 8 bases from J, with 9 bases in between. The CDR3 loop is CASSYLSAHEQFF. CDR3 DNA sequence: TGTGCCAGCAGTTACTTGTCGGCCCATGAGCAGTTCTTC.

The V and J genes are TRBV6-5 and TRBJ2-7, with D tentatively TRBD1 (5 bases). Trimming stripped 0 bases from V and 3 bases from J, with 12 bases between. This CDR3 region has 15 residues. Germline V CDR1 and CDR2: MNHEY, SVGAGI. In DNA form, the CDR3 reads TGTGCCAGCAGTTACTCGAGATGGGGCGTCTACGAGCAGTACTTC. Translating gives CASSYSRWGVYEQYF.

The chain's CDR3 is CASRGLSAVGQYF. As DNA, the CDR3 is TGTGCCAGCAGGGGTTTATCGGCCGTCGGGCAGTACTTC. This sequence joins TRBV6-5 and TRBJ2-7, with D unclear. This CDR3 has 13 residues. V was cut by 6 bases and J by 9 bases, with 18 bases left in between. Germline V gene lookup returns CDR1 MNHEY and CDR2 SVGAGI.

This sequence joins TRBV27 and TRBJ2-5; 8 positions match TRBD2. The CDR3 covers 16 residues. The junction had 11 bases not matched to a gene; V was cut back by 5 bases and J by 3 bases. Germline CDR1 reads MNHEY; CDR2 reads SMNVEV (reference sequence). The CDR3, as DNA: TGTGCCAGCAGTCTAGCGCCGGGACTAGGTAAAGAGACCCAGTACTTC. Translation gives CASSLAPGLGKETQYF.